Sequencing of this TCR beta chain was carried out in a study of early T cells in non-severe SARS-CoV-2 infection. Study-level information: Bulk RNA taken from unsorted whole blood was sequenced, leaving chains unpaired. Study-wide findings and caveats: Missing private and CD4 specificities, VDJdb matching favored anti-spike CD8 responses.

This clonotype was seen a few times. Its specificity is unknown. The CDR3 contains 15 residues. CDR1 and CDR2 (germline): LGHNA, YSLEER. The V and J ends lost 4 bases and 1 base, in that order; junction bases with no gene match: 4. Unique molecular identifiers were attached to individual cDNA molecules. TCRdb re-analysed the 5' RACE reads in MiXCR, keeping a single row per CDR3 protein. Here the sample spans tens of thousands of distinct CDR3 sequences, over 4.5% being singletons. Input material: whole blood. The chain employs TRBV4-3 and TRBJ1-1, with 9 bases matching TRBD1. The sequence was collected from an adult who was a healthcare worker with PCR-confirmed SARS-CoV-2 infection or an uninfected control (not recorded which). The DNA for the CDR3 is TGCGCCAGCAGCCCAGACAGGGGGGCGAACACTGAAGCTTTCTTT. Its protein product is CASSPDRGANTEAFF.